The sequence of this T cell receptor (beta chain) was determined in a study of T cells in Graves' hyperthyroidism and ophthalmopathy. Findings and caveats of the study: In the analysis, a 13 V-J model separated ophthalmopathy from stable hyperthyroidism. Before onset, by a median of approximately 5.9 months, the model predicted ophthalmopathy.

Disease duration under 2 months; hyperthyroidism patients were aged 18 to 65. TCR beta CDR3 region amplification was performed from RNA transcripts. When the TCR CDR3 underwent first-round RT-PCR, the HTBI primer set was used. TCRdb independently ran MiXCR on the multiplex PCR reads; one entry per CDR3 protein. The table has around 240,000 distinct CDR3 sequences, approximately 15% seen once. This CDR3 comprises 14 residues. V was cut by 1 base and J by 0 bases, with 10 bases left in between. Germline lookup yields CDR1 DFQATT and CDR2 SNEGSKA (reference sequence). This clonotype was seen many times. Its antigen is still unknown.

The clonotype comes from a woman aged 40 to 55 with Graves' hyperthyroidism that later progressed to Graves' ophthalmopathy. This rearrangement joins TRBV20-1 to TRBJ2-7, with D possibly TRBD2 on 6 matching bases. The sequencing input was blood. Here the CDR3 DNA reads TGCAGTGCTAGAGTAGCTAGCGTCTCCTACGAGCAGTACTTC. Its protein is CSARVASVSYEQYF.